The rows below give T cell receptor beta chains drawn from one sample of a study of blood T cell repertoires in COVID-19. Here immunoSEQ multiplex PCR was the method, and the copy in TCRdb shows in-frame clones only, minus some. This repertoire shows fewer than 65,000 clones, roughly nine tenths found once; its top ten account for about 7%. Input material: peripheral blood. The receptor set was obtained from a woman aged 60-75 years with active or convalescent COVID-19. The CDR3 runs from the conserved cysteine through the conserved F or W. Fields, in order: D gene, V gene, clone size, J gene, CDR3 protein, CDR3 DNA. The D gene is left open where the match is weak. A row's size may be missing; if present it is once, few, many or a size class.

D: TRBD1
V: TRBV3-1/TRBV3-2
size: -
J: TRBJ2-7
CDR3: CASSGTGIEQYF
DNA: TGTGCCAGCAGCGGGACAGGGATCGAGCAGTACTTC

D: -
V: TRBV5-8
size: -
J: TRBJ1-5
CDR3: CASSSYSNQPQHF
DNA: TGTGCCAGCAGCTCTTATAGCAATCAGCCCCAGCATTTT

D: TRBD2
V: TRBV11-2
size: -
J: TRBJ2-7
CDR3: CASSFGLAGTYEQYF
DNA: TGTGCCAGCAGCTTCGGCCTAGCGGGGACCTACGAGCAGTACTTC

D: -
V: TRBV28
size: -
J: TRBJ1-2
CDR3: CASSSLHYGYTF
DNA: TGTGCCAGCAGTTCCCTCCACTATGGCTACACCTTC

D: -
V: TRBV6-5
size: -
J: TRBJ1-5
CDR3: CASSLRAVNQPQHF
DNA: TGTGCCAGCAGCCTCAGGGCCGTCAATCAGCCCCAGCATTTT

D: -
V: TRBV4-1
size: -
J: TRBJ2-1
CDR3: CASSQVPVGRGGTYNEQFF
DNA: TGCGCCAGCAGCCAAGTTCCGGTGGGAAGGGGGGGGACTTACAATGAGCAGTTCTTC

D: TRBD1
V: TRBV18
size: -
J: TRBJ2-7
CDR3: CASSYGTGFFEQYF
DNA: TGTGCCAGCTCGTATGGGACAGGGTTCTTTGAGCAGTACTTC

D: TRBD1
V: TRBV18
size: -
J: TRBJ1-3
CDR3: CASSLTGTGNTIYF
DNA: TGTGCCAGCTCACTGACAGGGACCGGAAACACCATATATTTT

D: -
V: TRBV6-5
size: -
J: TRBJ1-5
CDR3: CASTGGSNQPQHF
DNA: TGTGCCAGCACGGGAGGTTCCAATCAGCCCCAGCATTTT

D: -
V: TRBV12-3/TRBV12-4
size: few
J: TRBJ1-4
CDR3: CASSIGGEKLFF
DNA: TGTGCCAGCAGCATTGGAGGAGAAAAACTGTTTTTT

D: TRBD2
V: TRBV10-3
size: -
J: TRBJ2-3
CDR3: CAIRRGKAGGGSDTQYF
DNA: TGTGCCATCAGGAGGGGGAAAGCGGGAGGCGGCTCAGATACGCAGTATTTT

D: -
V: TRBV3-1/TRBV3-2
size: -
J: TRBJ1-1
CDR3: CASSPRGGWNTEAFF
DNA: TGTGCCAGCAGCCCTCGAGGGGGTTGGAACACTGAAGCTTTCTTT

D: TRBD1
V: TRBV6-2/TRBV6-3
size: -
J: TRBJ2-6
CDR3: CASSYFGQGASGANVLTF
DNA: TGTGCCAGCAGTTATTTCGGACAGGGGGCTTCTGGGGCCAACGTCCTGACTTTC

D: -
V: TRBV19
size: -
J: TRBJ2-3
CDR3: CASSFSTDTQYF
DNA: TGTGCCAGTAGTTTTTCTACAGATACGCAGTATTTT

D: -
V: TRBV28
size: -
J: TRBJ1-5
CDR3: CASSFAGRGLSNQPQHF
DNA: TGTGCCAGCAGTTTTGCGGGCAGGGGATTGAGCAATCAGCCCCAGCATTTT

D: TRBD2
V: TRBV19
size: -
J: TRBJ2-1
CDR3: CASSQGLAGSYNEQFF
DNA: TGTGCCAGTAGTCAAGGACTAGCGGGTTCCTACAATGAGCAGTTCTTC

D: -
V: TRBV6-2/TRBV6-3
size: few
J: TRBJ1-1
CDR3: CASSRRTEAFF
DNA: TGTGCCAGCAGTCGGAGAACTGAAGCTTTCTTT